The present TCR beta chain was sequenced within a study of blood T cell repertoires in COVID-19. The CDR3 consists of 15 residues. J lost 0 bases, V lost 5 bases, and 3 bases had no gene match. From germline, CDR1 is MNHEY and CDR2 SVGAGI. Assay used: immunoSEQ multiplex PCR; TCRdb lists only in-frame clones, some missing. The table lists 250,000 to 350,000 clones, around 89% of them singletons, with under 8% in the top ten. The rearrangement joins TRBV6-5 to TRBJ2-7; 11 bases map to TRBD1. This TCR came from a woman in her twenties or thirties who had recovered from COVID-19. The sample taken for sequencing was peripheral blood. The CDR3 reads CASSRGQGASYEQYF. CDR3 DNA sequence: TGTGCCAGCAGTCGTGGACAGGGGGCCTCCTACGAGCAGTACTTC.